Listed below are T cell receptor beta chains from one sample, sequenced in a study of Graves' ophthalmopathy and Graves' hyperthyroidism. TCRdb independently ran MiXCR on the multiplex PCR reads; one entry per CDR3 protein. The data hold about 500,000 distinct CDR3 sequences, with under 45% observed a single time. The sample was peripheral blood or thyroid tissue (not recorded which). The source of these receptors is an adult man with Graves' hyperthyroidism. CDR3s include the opening cysteine and the closing phenylalanine or tryptophan. The order of the fields is D gene, clone size, J gene, CDR3 length, V gene, CDR3 protein, CDR3 DNA. A D gene is named only where the DNA matches it firmly. The size entry is marked missing in some rows and otherwise reads once, few, many or a size class.

d_call: TRBD1; clone_size: few; j_call: TRBJ1-5; cdr3_length: 15; v_call: TRBV4-1; cdr3_aa: CASSGQGVGAQPQHF; cdr3_nt: TGCGCCAGCAGCGGACAGGGGGTTGGAGCTCAGCCCCAGCATTTT
d_call: .; clone_size: many; j_call: TRBJ2-5; cdr3_length: 14; v_call: TRBV24-1; cdr3_aa: CATSDFTAGETQYF; cdr3_nt: TGTGCCACCAGTGATTTTACGGCGGGAGAGACCCAGTACTTC
d_call: TRBD1; clone_size: .; j_call: TRBJ1-1; cdr3_length: 15; v_call: TRBV25-1; cdr3_aa: CASSLWARGPTEAFF; cdr3_nt: TGTGCCAGCAGTTTATGGGCCAGGGGGCCCACTGAAGCTTTCTTT
d_call: .; clone_size: .; j_call: TRBJ1-5; cdr3_length: 13; v_call: TRBV20-1; cdr3_aa: CSARDPRNQPQHF; cdr3_nt: TGCAGTGCTAGAGATCCGAGAAATCAGCCCCAGCATTTT
d_call: TRBD2; clone_size: .; j_call: TRBJ2-7; cdr3_length: 17; v_call: TRBV29-1; cdr3_aa: CSVEGLAGGRSSYEQYF; cdr3_nt: TGCAGCGTTGAGGGACTAGCGGGGGGGAGGAGCTCCTACGAGCAGTACTTC
d_call: .; clone_size: .; j_call: TRBJ2-5; cdr3_length: 16; v_call: TRBV7-9; cdr3_aa: CASRRTGTIRGETQYF; cdr3_nt: TGTGCCAGCAGACGCACAGGGACAATAAGAGGGGAGACCCAGTACTTC
d_call: .; clone_size: many; j_call: TRBJ1-4; cdr3_length: 15; v_call: TRBV5-1; cdr3_aa: CASSLVGTTNEKLFF; cdr3_nt: TGCGCCAGCAGCTTAGTTGGCACAACTAATGAAAAACTGTTTTTT
d_call: .; clone_size: few; j_call: TRBJ2-2; cdr3_length: 14; v_call: TRBV10-3; cdr3_aa: CASSLFQGTGELFF; cdr3_nt: TGTGCCAGCAGTTTGTTCCAGGGGACCGGGGAGCTGTTTTTT
d_call: TRBD1; clone_size: many; j_call: TRBJ2-7; cdr3_length: 16; v_call: TRBV7-2; cdr3_aa: CASSLTTGRIVYEQYF; cdr3_nt: TGTGCCAGCAGCTTAACGACAGGGAGAATTGTCTACGAGCAGTACTTC
d_call: .; clone_size: many; j_call: TRBJ1-4; cdr3_length: 12; v_call: TRBV7-8; cdr3_aa: CASSYRTGILFF; cdr3_nt: TGTGCCAGCAGCTATAGAACAGGGATTCTGTTTTTT
d_call: TRBD1; clone_size: many; j_call: TRBJ1-2; cdr3_length: 12; v_call: TRBV10-2; cdr3_aa: CASGTGYYGYTF; cdr3_nt: TGCGCCAGCGGGACAGGGTATTATGGCTACACCTTC
d_call: TRBD1; clone_size: once; j_call: TRBJ1-4; cdr3_length: 16; v_call: TRBV9; cdr3_aa: CASSVGGTAGLEKLFF; cdr3_nt: TGTGCCAGCAGCGTAGGGGGGACAGCAGGATTGGAAAAACTGTTTTTT
d_call: .; clone_size: .; j_call: TRBJ1-1; cdr3_length: 15; v_call: TRBV18; cdr3_aa: CASSPPASLNTEAFF; cdr3_nt: TGTGCCAGCTCACCACCGGCCAGCTTGAACACTGAAGCTTTCTTT
d_call: TRBD1; clone_size: once; j_call: TRBJ2-2; cdr3_length: 15; v_call: TRBV2; cdr3_aa: CASVPDRRSSGELFF; cdr3_nt: TGTGCCAGCGTGCCGGACAGGAGGTCGTCCGGGGAGCTGTTTTTT
d_call: .; clone_size: few; j_call: TRBJ1-2; cdr3_length: 13; v_call: TRBV29-1; cdr3_aa: CSVLTDTNYGYTF; cdr3_nt: TGCAGCGTTTTGACAGACACTAACTATGGCTACACCTTC
d_call: .; clone_size: .; j_call: TRBJ2-5; cdr3_length: 14; v_call: TRBV2; cdr3_aa: CASTPTGKAETQYF; cdr3_nt: TGTGCCAGCACGCCGACAGGCAAGGCGGAGACCCAGTACTTC
d_call: TRBD1; clone_size: many; j_call: TRBJ2-7; cdr3_length: 14; v_call: TRBV7-9; cdr3_aa: CASSPSFQGDEQYF; cdr3_nt: TGTGCCAGCAGCCCCTCGTTCCAGGGGGACGAGCAGTACTTC
d_call: .; clone_size: many; j_call: TRBJ1-2; cdr3_length: 13; v_call: TRBV4-2; cdr3_aa: CASSQDHGDGYTF; cdr3_nt: TGTGCCAGCAGCCAAGATCACGGAGATGGCTACACCTTC
d_call: TRBD1; clone_size: .; j_call: TRBJ1-4; cdr3_length: 17; v_call: TRBV7-9; cdr3_aa: CASSSHLPGQINEKLFF; cdr3_nt: TGTGCCAGCAGCTCGCACCTACCGGGACAGATTAATGAAAAACTGTTTTTT
d_call: .; clone_size: many; j_call: TRBJ2-7; cdr3_length: 14; v_call: TRBV20-1; cdr3_aa: CSAESTGAAYEQYF; cdr3_nt: TGCAGTGCTGAGTCGACAGGAGCCGCCTACGAGCAGTACTTC
d_call: .; clone_size: many; j_call: TRBJ2-7; cdr3_length: 11; v_call: TRBV10-3; cdr3_aa: CAISRVGEQYF; cdr3_nt: TGTGCCATCAGTAGGGTTGGCGAGCAGTACTTC
d_call: .; clone_size: few; j_call: TRBJ2-5; cdr3_length: 13; v_call: TRBV24-1; cdr3_aa: CATSEGDWETQYF; cdr3_nt: TGTGCCACCAGTGAAGGGGATTGGGAGACCCAGTACTTC
d_call: TRBD1; clone_size: few; j_call: TRBJ1-5; cdr3_length: 15; v_call: TRBV5-1; cdr3_aa: CASSWGQGREQPQHF; cdr3_nt: TGCGCCAGCAGCTGGGGACAGGGTAGGGAACAGCCCCAGCATTTT
d_call: TRBD1; clone_size: .; j_call: TRBJ2-2; cdr3_length: 14; v_call: TRBV7-2; cdr3_aa: CASSLGGQGGELFF; cdr3_nt: TGTGCCAGCAGCTTAGGAGGACAGGGCGGGGAGCTGTTTTTT
d_call: TRBD1; clone_size: .; j_call: TRBJ2-7; cdr3_length: 14; v_call: TRBV18; cdr3_aa: CASSPKTGGTEQYF; cdr3_nt: TGTGCCAGCTCACCGAAGACAGGGGGAACCGAGCAGTACTTC
d_call: TRBD1; clone_size: .; j_call: TRBJ2-7; cdr3_length: 17; v_call: TRBV7-2; cdr3_aa: CASSLLAGTGLSYEQYF; cdr3_nt: TGTGCCAGCAGCTTATTGGCGGGGACAGGGCTTTCCTACGAGCAGTACTTC
d_call: .; clone_size: .; j_call: TRBJ2-7; cdr3_length: 16; v_call: TRBV27; cdr3_aa: CASSLQGPPSSYEQYF; cdr3_nt: TGTGCCAGCAGTTTACAAGGGCCCCCGAGCTCCTACGAGCAGTACTTC
d_call: .; clone_size: many; j_call: TRBJ2-2; cdr3_length: 12; v_call: TRBV6-1; cdr3_aa: CASEIGTGELFF; cdr3_nt: TGTGCCAGTGAAATAGGCACCGGGGAGCTGTTTTTT
d_call: .; clone_size: .; j_call: TRBJ2-5; cdr3_length: 12; v_call: TRBV7-9; cdr3_aa: CASSHSGRVQYF; cdr3_nt: TGTGCCAGCAGCCATAGCGGCAGGGTCCAGTACTTC
d_call: .; clone_size: .; j_call: TRBJ1-1; cdr3_length: 13; v_call: TRBV12-5; cdr3_aa: CASGLDSGTEAFF; cdr3_nt: TGTGCTAGTGGTTTGGACAGTGGCACTGAAGCTTTCTTT
d_call: TRBD1; clone_size: few; j_call: TRBJ2-2; cdr3_length: 21; v_call: TRBV7-9; cdr3_aa: CASSLGYRDRGRLYHTGELFF; cdr3_nt: TGTGCCAGCAGCTTAGGATACCGGGACAGGGGACGATTGTATCACACCGGGGAGCTGTTTTTT
d_call: .; clone_size: .; j_call: TRBJ1-1; cdr3_length: 16; v_call: TRBV2; cdr3_aa: CASRVDGVQLNTEAFF; cdr3_nt: TGTGCCAGCAGGGTTGACGGGGTACAGCTGAACACTGAAGCTTTCTTT
d_call: .; clone_size: .; j_call: TRBJ2-2; cdr3_length: 15; v_call: TRBV11-2; cdr3_aa: CASSLVLQGPGELSF; cdr3_nt: TGTGCCAGCAGCTTAGTTCTCCAGGGGCCCGGGGAGCTGTCTTTT
d_call: .; clone_size: .; j_call: TRBJ1-2; cdr3_length: 15; v_call: TRBV12-3/TRBV12-4; cdr3_aa: CASSLALGESSGYTF; cdr3_nt: TGTGCCAGCAGTTTAGCGCTGGGGGAGAGCTCTGGCTACACCTTC
d_call: TRBD1; clone_size: many; j_call: TRBJ2-5; cdr3_length: 13; v_call: TRBV7-9; cdr3_aa: CASVRDSQETQYF; cdr3_nt: TGTGCCAGCGTCCGGGACAGCCAAGAGACCCAGTACTTC
d_call: .; clone_size: .; j_call: TRBJ2-7; cdr3_length: 13; v_call: TRBV28; cdr3_aa: CASSLDPGQEQYF; cdr3_nt: TGTGCCAGCAGTTTAGACCCCGGACAGGAGCAGTACTTC
d_call: .; clone_size: .; j_call: TRBJ1-2; cdr3_length: 15; v_call: TRBV15; cdr3_aa: CATSSVRTANYGYTF; cdr3_nt: TGTGCCACCAGCAGTGTGAGGACAGCTAACTATGGCTACACCTTC
d_call: .; clone_size: .; j_call: TRBJ2-7; cdr3_length: 13; v_call: TRBV6-5; cdr3_aa: CASSAGNTYEQYF; cdr3_nt: TGTGCCAGCAGCGCCGGGAACACCTACGAGCAGTACTTC
d_call: TRBD2; clone_size: few; j_call: TRBJ2-7; cdr3_length: 14; v_call: TRBV2; cdr3_aa: CASKSSGPSYEQYF; cdr3_nt: TGTGCCAGCAAATCTAGCGGCCCCTCCTACGAGCAGTACTTC
d_call: .; clone_size: many; j_call: TRBJ1-5; cdr3_length: 14; v_call: TRBV11-2; cdr3_aa: CASSLGPGNQPQHF; cdr3_nt: TGTGCCAGCAGCTTAGGTCCAGGTAATCAGCCCCAGCATTTT
d_call: .; clone_size: many; j_call: TRBJ2-7; cdr3_length: 13; v_call: TRBV20-1; cdr3_aa: CSARGKVVYEQYF; cdr3_nt: TGCAGTGCTAGAGGAAAAGTGGTCTACGAGCAGTACTTC
d_call: .; clone_size: .; j_call: TRBJ1-1; cdr3_length: 11; v_call: TRBV7-2; cdr3_aa: CASSLHGEAFF; cdr3_nt: TGTGCCAGCAGCCTGCATGGTGAAGCTTTCTTT
d_call: .; clone_size: many; j_call: TRBJ1-6; cdr3_length: 14; v_call: TRBV10-3; cdr3_aa: CAISGVGNDSPLHF; cdr3_nt: TGTGCCATCAGTGGGGTCGGTAATGATTCACCCCTCCACTTT
d_call: .; clone_size: many; j_call: TRBJ2-7; cdr3_length: 14; v_call: TRBV19; cdr3_aa: CASSDPPHTYEQYF; cdr3_nt: TGTGCCAGTTCTGACCCACCTCATACCTACGAGCAGTACTTC
d_call: .; clone_size: .; j_call: TRBJ1-2; cdr3_length: 14; v_call: TRBV7-9; cdr3_aa: CASSYDKPNYGYTF; cdr3_nt: TGTGCCAGCAGCTATGACAAACCTAACTATGGCTACACCTTC
d_call: TRBD2; clone_size: .; j_call: TRBJ2-3; cdr3_length: 15; v_call: TRBV20-1; cdr3_aa: CSAREAGGRGGTQYF; cdr3_nt: TGCAGTGCTAGAGAGGCGGGGGGGCGTGGGGGTACGCAGTATTTT
d_call: TRBD2; clone_size: .; j_call: TRBJ2-1; cdr3_length: 15; v_call: TRBV6-6; cdr3_aa: CASSDGLAGDTEQFF; cdr3_nt: TGTGCCAGCAGCGATGGACTAGCGGGAGACACTGAGCAGTTCTTC
d_call: .; clone_size: .; j_call: TRBJ1-2; cdr3_length: 15; v_call: TRBV11-2; cdr3_aa: CASSPERGDNYGYTF; cdr3_nt: TGTGCCAGCAGCCCGGAAAGGGGGGATAACTATGGCTACACCTTC
d_call: TRBD1; clone_size: many; j_call: TRBJ2-7; cdr3_length: 15; v_call: TRBV7-9; cdr3_aa: CASSLGVGQGWEQYF; cdr3_nt: TGTGCCAGCAGCTTAGGCGTGGGACAGGGGTGGGAGCAGTACTTC
d_call: TRBD2; clone_size: .; j_call: TRBJ2-3; cdr3_length: 15; v_call: TRBV12-3/TRBV12-4; cdr3_aa: CASIRAGVVPDTQYF; cdr3_nt: TGTGCCAGCATCAGGGCGGGAGTAGTGCCAGATACGCAGTATTTT
d_call: TRBD2; clone_size: many; j_call: TRBJ2-2; cdr3_length: 16; v_call: TRBV10-3; cdr3_aa: CAISGLSGANTGELFF; cdr3_nt: TGTGCCATCAGTGGACTGAGCGGGGCAAACACCGGGGAGCTGTTTTTT
d_call: .; clone_size: many; j_call: TRBJ2-2; cdr3_length: 15; v_call: TRBV9; cdr3_aa: CASSVEDSATGELFF; cdr3_nt: TGTGCCAGCAGCGTAGAGGATTCAGCGACCGGGGAGCTGTTTTTT
d_call: TRBD2; clone_size: .; j_call: TRBJ2-5; cdr3_length: 16; v_call: TRBV14; cdr3_aa: CASSPGLAGWAETQYF; cdr3_nt: TGTGCCAGCAGCCCGGGACTAGCGGGATGGGCAGAGACCCAGTACTTC